This is a list of T cell receptor beta chains from one sample in a study of control samples from healthy donors and cancer patients. Some clones are missing from TCRdb's copy, which holds only in-frame ones; the method was immunoSEQ multiplex PCR. Of 90,000 or so clones listed, about 87% are singletons. Material for sequencing was blood. These receptors all come from a woman in her seventies in good health. Both conserved end residues are part of each CDR3. Each record gives: J gene, D gene, clone size, V gene, CDR3 protein, CDR3 DNA. D genes are given only for firm matches. Part of the rows lack a size; the others show once, few, many or a class for expanded clones.

j_call: TRBJ2-1
d_call: TRBD2
clone_size: NA
v_call: TRBV13
cdr3_aa: CASSLFSTSGGREQFF
cdr3_nt: TGTGCCAGCAGCTTATTCTCCACTAGCGGGGGGCGGGAGCAGTTCTTC

j_call: TRBJ1-2
d_call: TRBD1
clone_size: NA
v_call: TRBV7-2
cdr3_aa: CASSQFPGQSYGYTF
cdr3_nt: TGTGCCAGCAGCCAGTTTCCGGGACAGTCCTATGGCTACACCTTC

j_call: TRBJ1-5
d_call: TRBD1
clone_size: NA
v_call: TRBV2
cdr3_aa: CASTGQGISNQPQHF
cdr3_nt: TGTGCCAGCACCGGACAGGGAATAAGCAATCAGCCCCAGCATTTT

j_call: TRBJ1-5
d_call: NA
clone_size: NA
v_call: TRBV6-5
cdr3_aa: CASSLGSGGNQPQHF
cdr3_nt: TGTGCCAGCAGTTTGGGATCTGGGGGCAATCAGCCCCAGCATTTT

j_call: TRBJ1-4
d_call: NA
clone_size: NA
v_call: TRBV5-4
cdr3_aa: CASSLRGGVREKLFF
cdr3_nt: TGTGCCAGCAGCCTAAGAGGGGGGGTGAGGGAAAAACTGTTTTTT

j_call: TRBJ2-2
d_call: NA
clone_size: NA
v_call: TRBV19
cdr3_aa: CASSMQYQANTGELFF
cdr3_nt: TGTGCCAGTAGTATGCAGTATCAGGCCAACACCGGGGAGCTGTTTTTT

j_call: TRBJ2-5
d_call: TRBD2
clone_size: NA
v_call: TRBV29-1
cdr3_aa: CSVEPGGPETQYF
cdr3_nt: TGCAGCGTTGAACCGGGAGGGCCGGAGACCCAGTACTTC

j_call: TRBJ1-5
d_call: TRBD1
clone_size: few
v_call: TRBV6-5
cdr3_aa: CASSSSWTGEQPQHF
cdr3_nt: TGTGCCAGCAGTTCATCCTGGACAGGGGAACAGCCCCAGCATTTT

j_call: TRBJ2-1
d_call: NA
clone_size: few
v_call: TRBV10-1
cdr3_aa: CATTPDGRNEQFF
cdr3_nt: TGCGCCACAACCCCGGACGGAAGGAATGAGCAGTTCTTC

j_call: TRBJ1-5
d_call: NA
clone_size: NA
v_call: TRBV6-1
cdr3_aa: CASSEGGSNQPQHF
cdr3_nt: TGTGCCAGCAGTGAAGGGGGTAGCAATCAGCCCCAGCATTTT

j_call: TRBJ2-3
d_call: NA
clone_size: NA
v_call: TRBV2
cdr3_aa: CASKSLGGPGTDTQYF
cdr3_nt: TGTGCCAGCAAGTCGCTCGGAGGGCCAGGCACAGATACGCAGTATTTT

j_call: TRBJ1-2
d_call: NA
clone_size: NA
v_call: TRBV15
cdr3_aa: CATAWDGSGYTF
cdr3_nt: TGTGCCACAGCGTGGGACGGGTCTGGCTACACCTTC

j_call: TRBJ1-2
d_call: TRBD1
clone_size: NA
v_call: TRBV6-5
cdr3_aa: CASRRQGSNYGYTF
cdr3_nt: TGTGCCAGCAGAAGACAGGGGAGCAACTATGGCTACACCTTC

j_call: TRBJ2-7
d_call: NA
clone_size: NA
v_call: TRBV3-1/TRBV3-2
cdr3_aa: CASSQHTISYEQYF
cdr3_nt: TGTGCCAGCAGCCAACATACTATTTCCTACGAGCAGTACTTC

j_call: TRBJ2-1
d_call: TRBD1
clone_size: once
v_call: TRBV7-2
cdr3_aa: CASSSTGGGEQFF
cdr3_nt: TGTGCCAGCAGCTCCACAGGGGGCGGTGAGCAGTTCTTC

j_call: TRBJ2-1
d_call: NA
clone_size: NA
v_call: TRBV6-2/TRBV6-3
cdr3_aa: CASSYSGGLPYNEQFF
cdr3_nt: TGTGCCAGCAGTTACTCGGGGGGGCTACCCTACAATGAGCAGTTCTTC

j_call: TRBJ1-1
d_call: TRBD1
clone_size: NA
v_call: TRBV19
cdr3_aa: CATAYRGLNTEAFF
cdr3_nt: TGTGCCACCGCGTACAGGGGATTGAACACTGAAGCTTTCTTT

j_call: TRBJ2-3
d_call: NA
clone_size: NA
v_call: TRBV5-1
cdr3_aa: CASSPGQNTYSTDTQYF
cdr3_nt: TGCGCCAGCAGCCCAGGACAGAACACTTATAGCACAGATACGCAGTATTTT

j_call: TRBJ1-5
d_call: NA
clone_size: NA
v_call: TRBV19
cdr3_aa: CASSMVGQPQHF
cdr3_nt: TGTGCCAGTAGTATGGTCGGTCAGCCCCAGCATTTT

j_call: TRBJ2-2
d_call: TRBD1
clone_size: NA
v_call: TRBV2
cdr3_aa: CASTETGGEAGELFF
cdr3_nt: TGTGCCAGCACCGAGACAGGGGGCGAAGCCGGGGAGCTGTTTTTT

j_call: TRBJ2-2
d_call: TRBD1
clone_size: NA
v_call: TRBV19
cdr3_aa: CASSMGDRGPGELFF
cdr3_nt: TGTGCCAGTAGTATGGGAGACAGGGGGCCCGGGGAGCTGTTTTTT

j_call: TRBJ1-2
d_call: NA
clone_size: NA
v_call: TRBV6-2/TRBV6-3
cdr3_aa: CASSYPDIYGYTF
cdr3_nt: TGTGCCAGCAGTTACCCCGACATCTATGGCTACACCTTC

j_call: TRBJ1-6
d_call: NA
clone_size: NA
v_call: TRBV2
cdr3_aa: CASSNPPGRSSYNSPLHF
cdr3_nt: TGTGCCAGCAGTAACCCTCCTGGCAGGAGCTCCTATAATTCACCCCTCCACTTT

j_call: TRBJ1-1
d_call: NA
clone_size: NA
v_call: TRBV2
cdr3_aa: CASSEGHKANTEAFF
cdr3_nt: TGTGCCAGCAGTGAGGGGCATAAGGCGAACACTGAAGCTTTCTTT

j_call: TRBJ2-3
d_call: TRBD2
clone_size: NA
v_call: TRBV7-2
cdr3_aa: CASSLGLAWDTQYF
cdr3_nt: TGTGCCAGCAGCTTAGGACTAGCCTGGGATACGCAGTATTTT

j_call: TRBJ2-7
d_call: NA
clone_size: NA
v_call: TRBV11-2
cdr3_aa: CASSLGVISYEQYF
cdr3_nt: TGTGCCAGCAGCTTGGGGGTGATCTCCTACGAGCAGTACTTC

j_call: TRBJ2-2
d_call: TRBD1
clone_size: NA
v_call: TRBV5-1
cdr3_aa: CASTPGQGYTGELFF
cdr3_nt: TGCGCCAGCACCCCGGGACAGGGCTACACCGGGGAGCTGTTTTTT

j_call: TRBJ2-6
d_call: NA
clone_size: NA
v_call: TRBV5-4
cdr3_aa: CASSLYGGHDSGANVLTF
cdr3_nt: TGTGCCAGCAGCTTGTATGGGGGGCACGACTCTGGGGCCAACGTCCTGACTTTC

j_call: TRBJ2-2
d_call: NA
clone_size: NA
v_call: TRBV7-8
cdr3_aa: CASSRQGSGELFF
cdr3_nt: TGTGCCAGCAGCCGGCAGGGGTCCGGGGAGCTGTTTTTT

j_call: TRBJ2-2
d_call: TRBD1
clone_size: NA
v_call: TRBV19
cdr3_aa: CASSVRQGGAGELFF
cdr3_nt: TGTGCCAGTAGTGTCCGACAGGGGGGGGCCGGGGAGCTGTTTTTT

j_call: TRBJ2-2
d_call: NA
clone_size: NA
v_call: TRBV15
cdr3_aa: CATSKNGFTSTGELFF
cdr3_nt: TGTGCCACCAGCAAAAACGGGTTCACTAGCACCGGGGAGCTGTTTTTT

j_call: TRBJ2-5
d_call: TRBD1
clone_size: NA
v_call: TRBV5-3
cdr3_aa: CARSSGTVQETQYF
cdr3_nt: TGTGCCAGAAGCTCCGGGACAGTTCAAGAGACCCAGTACTTC

j_call: TRBJ1-5
d_call: NA
clone_size: NA
v_call: TRBV5-6
cdr3_aa: CASSSDISPNQPQHF
cdr3_nt: TGTGCCAGCAGCTCGGACATCTCGCCCAATCAGCCCCAGCATTTT

j_call: TRBJ1-6
d_call: TRBD1
clone_size: NA
v_call: TRBV6-6
cdr3_aa: CASSPLQGANSPLHF
cdr3_nt: TGTGCCAGCAGCCCACTACAGGGGGCGAATTCACCCCTCCACTTT

j_call: TRBJ2-7
d_call: TRBD1
clone_size: once
v_call: TRBV28
cdr3_aa: CASSALRDRGYEQYF
cdr3_nt: TGTGCCAGCAGCGCCCTCCGGGACAGGGGCTACGAGCAGTACTTC

j_call: TRBJ1-1
d_call: NA
clone_size: NA
v_call: TRBV3-1/TRBV3-2
cdr3_aa: CASSSPGSAEAFF
cdr3_nt: TGTGCCAGCAGCTCCCCTGGATCGGCTGAAGCTTTCTTT

j_call: TRBJ1-4
d_call: NA
clone_size: NA
v_call: TRBV12-3/TRBV12-4
cdr3_aa: CASSLKGVEKLFF
cdr3_nt: TGTGCCAGCAGTTTGAAAGGGGTCGAAAAACTGTTTTTT

j_call: TRBJ1-2
d_call: NA
clone_size: few
v_call: TRBV5-1
cdr3_aa: CASSPEPGPTYGYTF
cdr3_nt: TGCGCCAGCAGCCCCGAACCAGGGCCCACCTATGGCTACACCTTC

j_call: TRBJ1-2
d_call: NA
clone_size: NA
v_call: TRBV6-2/TRBV6-3
cdr3_aa: CASSYSGHPVYTF
cdr3_nt: TGTGCCAGCAGTTACTCCGGACACCCGGTCTACACCTTC

j_call: TRBJ1-2
d_call: TRBD1
clone_size: NA
v_call: TRBV5-4
cdr3_aa: CASSSTAGTGDGYTF
cdr3_nt: TGTGCCAGCAGCTCGACCGCCGGGACAGGGGATGGCTACACCTTC

j_call: TRBJ1-1
d_call: NA
clone_size: NA
v_call: TRBV2
cdr3_aa: CASSEAPALRTEAFF
cdr3_nt: TGTGCCAGCAGTGAAGCACCGGCTTTGAGGACTGAAGCTTTCTTT

j_call: TRBJ2-5
d_call: TRBD2
clone_size: NA
v_call: TRBV3-1/TRBV3-2
cdr3_aa: CASSPGLAGGKREETQYF
cdr3_nt: TGTGCCAGCAGCCCCGGACTAGCGGGAGGTAAACGTGAAGAGACCCAGTACTTC

j_call: TRBJ2-2
d_call: NA
clone_size: medium-sized
v_call: TRBV4-1
cdr3_aa: CASSQSGSAGELFF
cdr3_nt: TGCGCCAGCAGCCAGTCTGGGTCGGCCGGGGAGCTGTTTTTT

j_call: TRBJ1-6
d_call: TRBD1
clone_size: NA
v_call: TRBV5-1
cdr3_aa: CASSLNPGQNSPLHF
cdr3_nt: TGCGCCAGCAGTTTGAATCCGGGACAGAATTCACCCCTCCACTTT

j_call: TRBJ1-1
d_call: NA
clone_size: NA
v_call: TRBV10-3
cdr3_aa: CAIRDTGLEDTEAFF
cdr3_nt: TGTGCCATCAGGGACACAGGATTGGAAGACACTGAAGCTTTCTTT

j_call: TRBJ1-5
d_call: TRBD1
clone_size: NA
v_call: TRBV7-9
cdr3_aa: CASSWGTGSDQPQHF
cdr3_nt: TGTGCCAGCAGCTGGGGGACAGGCTCCGATCAGCCCCAGCATTTT

j_call: TRBJ1-4
d_call: NA
clone_size: NA
v_call: TRBV4-1
cdr3_aa: CASSQAFGGTGNEKLFF
cdr3_nt: TGCGCCAGCAGCCAAGCTTTTGGCGGGACCGGGAATGAAAAACTGTTTTTT

j_call: TRBJ1-3
d_call: NA
clone_size: NA
v_call: TRBV30
cdr3_aa: CAWSVGHGSGNTIYF
cdr3_nt: TGTGCCTGGAGTGTAGGTCACGGCTCTGGAAACACCATATATTTT

j_call: TRBJ2-5
d_call: TRBD2
clone_size: NA
v_call: TRBV11-2
cdr3_aa: CASSYSPGGGETQYF
cdr3_nt: TGTGCCAGCAGCTACAGCCCCGGGGGGGGCGAGACCCAGTACTTC

j_call: TRBJ1-2
d_call: NA
clone_size: few
v_call: TRBV2
cdr3_aa: CASSEAMKVGYTF
cdr3_nt: TGTGCCAGCAGTGAAGCGATGAAGGTCGGCTACACCTTC